This entry describes one T cell receptor (beta chain). Isolated RNA was reverse transcribed into cDNA used as the sequencing template. The data were produced by immunoSEQ multiplex PCR, yet TCRdb's version contains in-frame clones alone and is incomplete. There are about 190,000 clones in the sample; 45% to 75% occur only once, and around 0.69% lies in the top ten. The source of the sample is a study of CD8+ T cells in alopecia areata. Treatment reported: oral pan-JAK inhibitor, 5-10 mg twice daily. This TCR derives from a human donor with alopecia areata. The input for sequencing was CD4+ T cells sorted from blood, taken at week 4, from a patient treated with tofacitinib.

The chain's CDR3 is CSVDTGRLKYF. CDR3 in DNA: TGCAGCGTCGATACGGGAAGGTTAAAGTATTTT. The chain links TRBV29-1 to TRBJ2-3, with D perhaps matching TRBD2 (5 bases). V was cut by 6 bases and J by 13 bases, with 17 bases left in between. Germline lookup yields CDR1 SQVTM and CDR2 ANQGSEA. The CDR3 contains 11 residues.